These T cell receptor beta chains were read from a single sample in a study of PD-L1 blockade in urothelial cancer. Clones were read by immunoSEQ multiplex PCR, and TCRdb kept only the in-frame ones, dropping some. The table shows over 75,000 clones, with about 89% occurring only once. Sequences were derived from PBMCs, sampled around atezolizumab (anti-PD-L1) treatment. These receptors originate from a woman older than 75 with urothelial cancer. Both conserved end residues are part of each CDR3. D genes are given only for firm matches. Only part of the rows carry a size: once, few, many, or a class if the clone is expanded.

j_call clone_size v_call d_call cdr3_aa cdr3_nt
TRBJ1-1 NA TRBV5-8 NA CASSFGIDSLMNTEAFF TGTGCCAGCAGCTTTGGGATCGACAGCCTCATGAACACTGAAGCTTTCTTT
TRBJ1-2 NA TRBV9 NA CASSSEGLSGYTF TGTGCCAGCAGCTCCGAGGGCCTATCTGGCTACACCTTC
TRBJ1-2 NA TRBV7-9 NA CASSTNSGGNYGYTF TGTGCCAGCAGCACAAATTCGGGGGGCAACTATGGCTACACCTTC
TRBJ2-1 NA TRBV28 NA CASSFREQFF TGTGCCAGCAGTTTTCGTGAGCAGTTCTTC
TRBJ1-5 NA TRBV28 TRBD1 CASSSPGQGRSNQPQHF TGTGCCAGCAGTTCGCCGGGACAGGGTAGGAGCAATCAGCCCCAGCATTTT
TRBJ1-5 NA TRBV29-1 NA CSVGDGGNQPQHF TGCAGCGTCGGGGATGGTGGCAATCAGCCCCAGCATTTT
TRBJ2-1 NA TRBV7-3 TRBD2 CASSLKPSGFFNEQFF TGTGCCAGCAGCTTAAAGCCTAGCGGGTTTTTCAATGAGCAGTTCTTC
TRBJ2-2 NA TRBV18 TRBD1 CASSPVWGTGLNTGELFF TGTGCCAGCTCACCAGTCTGGGGGACAGGCCTTAACACCGGGGAGCTGTTTTTT
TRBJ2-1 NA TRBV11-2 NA CASSLSSSYNEQFF TGTGCCAGCAGCCTCTCTAGCTCCTACAATGAGCAGTTCTTC
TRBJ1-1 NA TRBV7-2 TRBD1 CASSLQGAQTEAFF TGTGCCAGCAGCCTACAGGGGGCGCAAACTGAAGCTTTCTTT
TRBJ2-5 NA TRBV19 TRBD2 CASTPGLAEETQYF TGTGCCAGTACTCCCGGACTAGCGGAAGAGACCCAGTACTTC
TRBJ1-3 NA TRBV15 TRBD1 CATSGDRAPRNTIYF TGTGCCACCAGCGGAGACAGGGCCCCCAGAAACACCATATATTTT
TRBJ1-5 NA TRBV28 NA CASGGGGQPQHF TGTGCCAGCGGAGGGGGAGGGCAGCCCCAGCATTTT
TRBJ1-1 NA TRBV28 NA CASSSRPGLTTEAFF TGTGCCAGCAGTTCACGCCCAGGGCTGACCACTGAAGCTTTCTTT
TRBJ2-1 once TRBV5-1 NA CASSLGLTTGVDEQFF TGCGCCAGCAGCCTCGGACTCACTACTGGGGTGGATGAGCAGTTCTTC
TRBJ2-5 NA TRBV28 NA CASSQTRYQETQYF TGTGCCAGCAGCCAAACTCGGTACCAAGAGACCCAGTACTTC
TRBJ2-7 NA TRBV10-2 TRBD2 CASRLAGDSYEQYF TGCGCCAGCAGACTAGCGGGAGACTCCTACGAGCAGTACTTC
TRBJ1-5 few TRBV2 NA CASAGLDQPQHF TGTGCCAGTGCGGGGTTGGATCAGCCCCAGCATTTT
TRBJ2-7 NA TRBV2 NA CASSGQGQGGEQYF TGTGCCAGCAGTGGACAGGGCCAGGGAGGCGAGCAGTACTTC
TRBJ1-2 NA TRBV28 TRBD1 CASSSGTGLGYGYTF TGTGCCAGCAGTTCGGGGACAGGGCTCGGCTATGGCTACACCTTC
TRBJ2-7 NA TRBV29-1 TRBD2 CSVDPGTSVSEQYF TGCAGCGTTGACCCCGGGACTAGCGTTAGCGAGCAGTACTTC
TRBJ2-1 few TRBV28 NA CASSMTRAEDEQFF TGTGCCAGCAGTATGACTAGAGCGGAGGATGAGCAGTTCTTC
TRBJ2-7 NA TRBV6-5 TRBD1 CASRRGGRGEQYF TGTGCCAGCAGGCGAGGGGGCCGAGGCGAGCAGTACTTC
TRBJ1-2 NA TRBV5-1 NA CASSSQGNGYTF TGCGCCAGCAGCTCTCAGGGGAATGGCTACACCTTC
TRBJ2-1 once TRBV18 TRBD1 CASSPPLQGVSYNEQFF TGTGCCAGCTCACCACCGTTGCAGGGGGTATCCTACAATGAGCAGTTCTTC
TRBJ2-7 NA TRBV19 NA CASSATASPYEQYF TGTGCCAGTAGTGCCACAGCATCTCCCTACGAGCAGTACTTC
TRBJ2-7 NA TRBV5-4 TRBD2 CASSFRTRGEQYF TGTGCCAGCAGCTTTCGGACTAGAGGTGAGCAGTACTTC
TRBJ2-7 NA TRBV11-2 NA CASSLAGDYEQYF TGTGCCAGCAGCTTAGCGGGGGACTACGAGCAGTACTTC
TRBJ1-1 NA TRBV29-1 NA CSGGGGTEAFF TGCAGCGGCGGGGGCGGCACTGAAGCTTTCTTT
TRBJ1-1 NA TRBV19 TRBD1 CASRRQGAIAFF TGTGCCAGTAGGAGACAGGGGGCAATAGCTTTCTTT
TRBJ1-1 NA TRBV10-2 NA CASSVGRGTEAFF TGCGCCAGCAGTGTAGGAAGGGGCACTGAAGCTTTCTTT
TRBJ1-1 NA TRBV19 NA CASSDRFEAFF TGTGCCAGTAGTGACAGGTTTGAAGCTTTCTTT
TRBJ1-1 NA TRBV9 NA CASSFGRGITEAFF TGTGCCAGCAGCTTCGGCCGGGGAATCACTGAAGCTTTCTTT
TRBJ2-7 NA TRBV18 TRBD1 CASSIDRGEQYF TGTGCCAGCTCAATAGACAGGGGCGAGCAGTACTTC
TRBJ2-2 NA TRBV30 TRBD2 CAWSAGLVNTGELFF TGTGCCTGGAGTGCGGGACTAGTTAACACCGGGGAGCTGTTTTTT
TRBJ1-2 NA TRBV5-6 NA CASSLNRVGYTF TGTGCCAGCAGCTTAAACAGGGTTGGCTACACCTTC
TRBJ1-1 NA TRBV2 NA CAIGGSTRTEAFF TGTGCCATCGGGGGGAGTACGAGAACTGAAGCTTTCTTT
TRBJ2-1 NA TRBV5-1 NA CASRFLGGSNLGGEQFF TGCGCCAGCAGGTTCCTCGGCGGGAGCAACTTAGGGGGGGAGCAGTTCTTC
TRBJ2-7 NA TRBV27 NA CASRAVQSSYEQYF TGTGCCAGCAGAGCGGTACAGAGCTCCTACGAGCAGTACTTC
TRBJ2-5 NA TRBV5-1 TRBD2 CASSSGLAVQETQYF TGCGCCAGCAGTTCAGGACTAGCGGTGCAAGAGACCCAGTACTTC
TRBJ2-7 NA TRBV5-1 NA CASSSAGYEQYF TGCGCCAGCAGCTCGGCGGGGTACGAGCAGTACTTC
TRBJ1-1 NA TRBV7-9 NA CARRSDGRYTEAFF TGTGCCAGGAGGTCGGACGGGAGGTACACTGAAGCTTTCTTT
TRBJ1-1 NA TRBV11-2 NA CASSLDWTGLNTEAFF TGTGCCAGCAGCTTAGACTGGACTGGGTTGAACACTGAAGCTTTCTTT
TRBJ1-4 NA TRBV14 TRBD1 CASSLPTSDRAWDEKLFF TGTGCCAGCAGCCTCCCTACGTCAGACAGGGCGTGGGATGAAAAACTGTTTTTT
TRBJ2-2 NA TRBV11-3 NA CASSLDIAGTGELFF TGTGCCAGCAGCTTAGATATCGCGGGGACCGGGGAGCTGTTTTTT
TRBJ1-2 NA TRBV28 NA CASITGLDYGYTF TGTGCCAGCATCACAGGGTTGGACTATGGCTACACCTTC
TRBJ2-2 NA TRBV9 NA CASSPRSGVNTGELFF TGTGCCAGCAGCCCTCGTAGTGGAGTGAACACCGGGGAGCTGTTTTTT
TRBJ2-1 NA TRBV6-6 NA CASSFTRGRGDNEQFF TGTGCCAGCAGTTTCACGAGGGGGAGAGGAGACAATGAGCAGTTCTTC
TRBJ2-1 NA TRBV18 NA CASSPDEQINEQFF TGTGCCAGCTCACCAGATGAACAGATCAATGAGCAGTTCTTC
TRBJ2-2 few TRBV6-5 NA CASSLETGELFF TGTGCCAGCAGTTTGGAGACCGGGGAGCTGTTTTTT
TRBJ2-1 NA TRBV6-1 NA CASSERLQGMYNEQFF TGTGCCAGCAGTGAAAGGCTCCAGGGGATGTACAATGAGCAGTTCTTC
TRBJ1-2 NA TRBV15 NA CATSRGGIFYGYTF TGTGCCACCAGCAGAGGAGGCATCTTCTATGGCTACACCTTC
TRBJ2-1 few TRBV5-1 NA CASSPRLNNEQFF TGCGCCAGCAGCCCGCGACTGAACAATGAGCAGTTCTTC
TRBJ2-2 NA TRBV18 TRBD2 CASSPLVAGDTGELFF TGTGCCAGCTCACCATTAGTAGCGGGAGACACCGGGGAGCTGTTTTTT
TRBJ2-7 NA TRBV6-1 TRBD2 CASSGTSGPYEQYF TGTGCCAGCAGTGGGACTAGCGGGCCCTACGAGCAGTACTTC
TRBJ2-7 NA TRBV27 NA CASSLGGHHEQYF TGTGCCAGCAGTTTGGGCGGGCACCACGAGCAGTACTTC
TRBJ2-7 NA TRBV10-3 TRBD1 CAISWDSREQYF TGTGCCATCAGTTGGGACAGCCGCGAGCAGTACTTC